This section outlines one TCR beta chain sequence together with its context. The antigen is undetermined. Into every PCR, synthetic TCR analog templates were spiked. Data came from immunoSEQ multiplex PCR; TCRdb stores just in-frame clones and leaves some out. Seen here are approximately 100,000 clones, about 89% observed once, and the top ten hold 0.8% to 1%. Germline CDR1 SGHRS, CDR2 YFSETQ. The CDR3 spans 19 residues. Germline trimming cut 0 bases from V and 4 bases from J; bases unmatched to any gene: 13. This sample is part of a study of PD-L1 blockade in urothelial cancer. On the study more broadly: Each participant's history included 0 to 3 prior chemotherapy regimens. At 3 weeks (second dose) and 6 weeks after starting treatment, blood was analyzed. Study outcomes and limitations: Better survival was predicted when blood TCR clonality before treatment fell below the median.

This TCR came from a woman older than 75 with urothelial cancer. This chain links TRBV5-1 with TRBJ2-5; 12 bases fit TRBD2. The sequences come from PBMCs, collected around atezolizumab (anti-PD-L1) treatment. The CDR3 sequence: CASSLVPPTSGRRGETQYF. DNA for the CDR3: TGCGCCAGCAGCTTGGTTCCTCCGACTAGCGGGAGAAGAGGAGAGACCCAGTACTTC.